The 2 T cell receptor beta chains presented below share a single source sample, sequenced in a study of shared clonotypes between healthy human individuals. The data were produced by immunoSEQ multiplex PCR, yet TCRdb's version contains in-frame clones alone and is incomplete. The table shows around 2.1 million clones, with approximately 94% occurring only once. Sequenced: naive CD4+ T cells sorted from blood. Subset in this sample: CD45RA+ positively selected. These receptor sequences come from a man between 18 and 35 years old in good health.

The chain uses TRBV11-3 and TRBJ2-5; TRBD2 might be the D (5 bases). The germline V gene encodes CDR1 SGHNT and CDR2 YENEEA. CDR3 size: 15 residues. Trimming left V 1 base short and J 3 bases short, with 12 bases between. In DNA form, the CDR3 reads TGTGCCAGCAGCTTAGGAGGCGGGTCAAAAGAGACCCAGTACTTC. As protein: CASSLGGGSKETQYF.

The J gene is TRBJ2-3, the V gene TRBV7-9; D perhaps matches TRBD2 (7 bases). V lost 6 bases and J 2 bases, leaving 15 bases between the germline ends. The CDR3 sequence is 15 residues long. Looked up from germline, CDR1 is SEHNR and CDR2 is FQNEAQ (reference sequence). The CDR3 sequence is CASSPVGGPTDTQYF. The CDR3 DNA reads as TGTGCCAGCAGTCCGGTGGGGGGGCCCACAGATACGCAGTATTTT.